This TCR beta chain is from a study of beta chain features in type 1 diabetes. Expressed TCRB transcripts were sequenced, since all the RNA that had been isolated was reverse transcribed. Generated by immunoSEQ multiplex PCR, the TCRdb table keeps only in-frame clones and is missing some. The table shows under 900,000 clones, with about 17% occurring only once. Trimming took 2 bases from V and 10 from J; bases not matched to a gene: 8. The CDR3 spans 14 residues. Germline V gene lookup returns CDR1 SGHDT and CDR2 YYEEEE. Specimen: naive CD4+ T cells from blood. This receptor was obtained from a young woman in good health. This chain links TRBV5-6 with TRBJ1-4; TRBD1 aligns across 7 bases. The CDR3 spells CASSFYRGRGKLFF. The CDR3 nucleotides read TGTGCCAGCAGCTTTTACAGGGGACGAGGAAAACTGTTTTTT. Drawing the rest from reference TRBV5-6 and TRBJ1-4, the complete variable domain is DAGVTQSPTHLIKTRGQQVTLRCSPKSGHDTVSWYQQALGQGPQFIFQYYEEEERQRGNFPDRFSGHQFPNYSSELNVNALLLGDSALYLCASSFYRGRGKLFFGSGTQLSVL.